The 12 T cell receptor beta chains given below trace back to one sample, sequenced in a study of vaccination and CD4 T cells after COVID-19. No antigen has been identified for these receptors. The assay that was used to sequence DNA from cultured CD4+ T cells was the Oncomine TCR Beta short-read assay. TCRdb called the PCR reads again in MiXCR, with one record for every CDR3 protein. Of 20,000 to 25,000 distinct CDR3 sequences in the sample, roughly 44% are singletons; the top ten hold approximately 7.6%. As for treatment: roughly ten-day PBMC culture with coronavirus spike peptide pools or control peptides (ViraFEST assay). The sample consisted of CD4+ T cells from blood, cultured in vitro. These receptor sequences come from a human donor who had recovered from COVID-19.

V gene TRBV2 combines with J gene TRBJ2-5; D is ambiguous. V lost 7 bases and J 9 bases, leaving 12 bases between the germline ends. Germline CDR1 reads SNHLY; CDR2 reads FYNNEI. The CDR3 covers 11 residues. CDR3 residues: CASNTIGAQYF. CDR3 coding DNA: TGTGCCAGCAATACCATTGGGGCCCAGTACTTC.

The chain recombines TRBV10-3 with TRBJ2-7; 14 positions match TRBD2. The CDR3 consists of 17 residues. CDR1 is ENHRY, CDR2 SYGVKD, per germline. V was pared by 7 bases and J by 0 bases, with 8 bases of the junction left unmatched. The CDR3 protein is CAITATGTSGSSYEQYF. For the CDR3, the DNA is TGTGCCATCACTGCCACCGGGACTAGCGGGAGCTCCTACGAGCAGTACTTC.

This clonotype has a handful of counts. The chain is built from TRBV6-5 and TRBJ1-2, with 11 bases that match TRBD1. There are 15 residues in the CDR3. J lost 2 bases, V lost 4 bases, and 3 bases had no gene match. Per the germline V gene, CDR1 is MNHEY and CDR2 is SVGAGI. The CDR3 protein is CASSWRDRGNYGYTF. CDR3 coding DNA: TGTGCCAGCAGTTGGAGGGACAGGGGGAACTATGGCTACACCTTC.

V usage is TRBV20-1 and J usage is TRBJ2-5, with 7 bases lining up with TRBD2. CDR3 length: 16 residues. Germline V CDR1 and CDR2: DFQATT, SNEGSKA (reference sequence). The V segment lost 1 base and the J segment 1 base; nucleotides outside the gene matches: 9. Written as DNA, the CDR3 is TGCAGTGCTAGAGTTGTGACGGGAGGCCTCCAAGAGACCCAGTACTTC. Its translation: CSARVVTGGLQETQYF.

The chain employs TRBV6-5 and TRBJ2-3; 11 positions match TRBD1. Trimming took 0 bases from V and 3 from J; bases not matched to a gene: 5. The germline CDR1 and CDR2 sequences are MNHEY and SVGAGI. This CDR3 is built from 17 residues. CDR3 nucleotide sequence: TGTGCCAGCAGTTACTCCTCCCGGGACAGGGGGACAGATACGCAGTATTTT. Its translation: CASSYSSRDRGTDTQYF.

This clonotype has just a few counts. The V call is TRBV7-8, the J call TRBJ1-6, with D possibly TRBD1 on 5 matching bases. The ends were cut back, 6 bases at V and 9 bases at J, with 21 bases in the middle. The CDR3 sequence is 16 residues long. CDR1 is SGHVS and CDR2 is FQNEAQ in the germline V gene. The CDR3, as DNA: TGTGCCAGCAGGGCCGCAGGCCAAATAGGGGCTTCACCCCTCCACTTT. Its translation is CASRAAGQIGASPLHF.

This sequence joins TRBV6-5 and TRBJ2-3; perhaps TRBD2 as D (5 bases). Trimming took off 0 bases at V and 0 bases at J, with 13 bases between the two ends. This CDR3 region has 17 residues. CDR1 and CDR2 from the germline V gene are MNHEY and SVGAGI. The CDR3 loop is CASSYSNRGSSTDTQYF. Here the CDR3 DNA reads TGTGCCAGCAGTTACTCGAATCGCGGGTCTAGCACAGATACGCAGTATTTT.

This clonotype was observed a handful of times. Written as DNA, the CDR3 is TGTGCCAGCGGCGCTTATAGCAATCAGCCCCAGCATTTT. Translating gives CASGAYSNQPQHF. The chain carries TRBV6-1 and TRBJ1-5, with D hard to call. From germline, CDR1 is MNHNS and CDR2 SASEGT. There are 13 residues in the CDR3. V lost 8 bases, J lost 0 bases, and 8 bases lay in between.

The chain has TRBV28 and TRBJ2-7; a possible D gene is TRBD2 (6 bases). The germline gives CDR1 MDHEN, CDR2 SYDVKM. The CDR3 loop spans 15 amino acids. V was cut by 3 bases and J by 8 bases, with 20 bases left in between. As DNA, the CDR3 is TGTGCCAGCAGTTTGGGCGGCGGGATCCGTCAGAAGCAGTACTTC. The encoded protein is CASSLGGGIRQKQYF.

The CDR3 is CASSLALRGARSEAFF. The CDR3, as DNA: TGTGCCAGCAGCTTAGCCCTTCGGGGGGCAAGGAGTGAAGCTTTCTTT. The rearrangement links TRBV11-3 to TRBJ1-1; TRBD1 might be the D (6 bases). Germline loops: CDR1 SGHNT, CDR2 YENEEA. V lost 1 base and J lost 7, with 19 bases in between. CDR3 length equals 16 residues.

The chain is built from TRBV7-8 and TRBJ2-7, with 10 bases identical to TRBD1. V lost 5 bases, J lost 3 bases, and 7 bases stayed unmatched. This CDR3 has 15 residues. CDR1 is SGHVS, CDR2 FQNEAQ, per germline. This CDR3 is CASSRAGTGVYEQYF. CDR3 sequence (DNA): TGTGCCAGCAGCAGAGCCGGGACAGGGGTCTACGAGCAGTACTTC.

In DNA, the CDR3 is TGTGCCAGCAGCTTAACCCCCTCGGGGGCAGGGGTGAGGCCCCAGCATTTT. This translates into CASSLTPSGAGVRPQHF. The rearrangement joins TRBV28 to TRBJ1-5, with a weak D call TRBD1 (6 bases). The CDR3 consists of 17 residues. V was cut by 6 bases and J by 9 bases, with 27 bases left in between. Germline loops: CDR1 MDHEN, CDR2 SYDVKM.